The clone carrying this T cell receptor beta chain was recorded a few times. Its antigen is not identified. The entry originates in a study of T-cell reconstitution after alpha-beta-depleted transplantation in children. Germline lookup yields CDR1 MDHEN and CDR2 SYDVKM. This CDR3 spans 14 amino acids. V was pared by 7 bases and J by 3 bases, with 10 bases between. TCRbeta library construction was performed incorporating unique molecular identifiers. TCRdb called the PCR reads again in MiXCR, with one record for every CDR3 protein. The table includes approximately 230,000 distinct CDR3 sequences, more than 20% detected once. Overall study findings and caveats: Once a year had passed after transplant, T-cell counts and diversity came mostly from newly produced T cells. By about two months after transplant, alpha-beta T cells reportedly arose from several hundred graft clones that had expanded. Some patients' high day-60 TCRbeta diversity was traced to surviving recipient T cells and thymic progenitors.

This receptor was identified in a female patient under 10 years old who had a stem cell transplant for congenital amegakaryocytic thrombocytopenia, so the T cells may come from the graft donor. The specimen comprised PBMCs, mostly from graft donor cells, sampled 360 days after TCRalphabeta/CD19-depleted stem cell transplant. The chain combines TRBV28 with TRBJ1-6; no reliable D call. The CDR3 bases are TGTGCCAGCATCCAGGCTGACTATAATTCACCCCTCCACTTT. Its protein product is CASIQADYNSPLHF.